These T cell receptor beta chains were read from a single sample in a study of CD8 T cells in Susac syndrome. One entry per CDR3 protein results from TCRdb running MiXCR on the immunoSEQ multiplex PCR reads. The sample includes some 200,000 distinct CDR3 sequences, about 95% of them seen just once. The specimen sequenced was CD8+ T cells from PBMCs. Receptors originate from a human donor with Susac syndrome. The CDR3 runs from the conserved cysteine through the conserved F or W. A D gene is named only where the DNA matches it firmly. Not every row has a clone size; where given, it reads once, few, many or a size class.

>TRBJ2-1|.|TRBD1|TRBV15
TGTGCCACCAGCAGACTTTTCCCGGGACAGGAATACAATGAGCAGTTCTTC
CATSRLFPGQEYNEQFF
>TRBJ2-7|.|.|TRBV5-5
TGTGCCAGCAACCTATGGGCAGGGGATTACGAGCAGTACTTC
CASNLWAGDYEQYF
>TRBJ2-7|.|.|TRBV4-1
TGCGCCAGCAGCCAATTTACTATGGACACCTACGAGCAGTACTTC
CASSQFTMDTYEQYF
>TRBJ2-1|once|TRBD2|TRBV12-3/TRBV12-4
TGTGCCAGTGTAGCGGGAGTGAACAATGAGCAGTTCTTC
CASVAGVNNEQFF
>TRBJ2-4|.|.|TRBV3-1
TGTGCCAGCAGCCAAGAAGGGCAAAACATTCAGTACTTC
CASSQEGQNIQYF
>TRBJ2-4|.|.|TRBV15
TGTGCCACCAGCAAATACAAAGTACTCAGGGGTAAAAACATTCAGTACTTC
CATSKYKVLRGKNIQYF
>TRBJ2-6|.|.|TRBV28
TGTGCCAGCAGTTTCAAGGTTGGGGCCAACGTCCTGACTTTC
CASSFKVGANVLTF
>TRBJ2-7|.|TRBD2|TRBV6-6
TGTGCCAGCAGTCCCGGGACTAGCGACCATCTTCCCGAGCAGTACTTC
CASSPGTSDHLPEQYF
>TRBJ1-1|.|.|TRBV5-1
TGCGCCAGCAGCTCCCCTAACACCGCAGGGAGTGCAACTGAAGCTTTCTTT
CASSSPNTAGSATEAFF
>TRBJ2-1|.|TRBD1|TRBV10-3
TGTGCCATCAGTGAGTCGCGGGGGACAGGGGTCTACAATGAGCAGTTCTTC
CAISESRGTGVYNEQFF
>TRBJ2-5|.|.|TRBV13
TGTGCCAGCAGCCTACGGACCTCTAGTCAAGAGACCCAGTACTTC
CASSLRTSSQETQYF
>TRBJ2-3|.|TRBD1|TRBV11-3
TGTGCCAGCAGCCTGGACAGGTACACAGATACGCAGTATTTT
CASSLDRYTDTQYF
>TRBJ2-7|.|.|TRBV4-2
TGTGCCAGCAGCCAAGAAGGGGCCGCACTCTCCTACGAGCAGTACTTC
CASSQEGAALSYEQYF
>TRBJ2-5|.|.|TRBV4-1
TGCGCCAGCAGCCAAGGAATCCAGACCGGCGAGTCCCAGTACTTC
CASSQGIQTGESQYF
>TRBJ2-2|once|TRBD2|TRBV9
TGTGCCAGCACGGCGGGAGCTCACACCGGGGAGCTGTTTTTT
CASTAGAHTGELFF
>TRBJ2-1|.|.|TRBV20-1
TGCAGTGCTCCCCGTCTAACAGGGTACAATGAGCAGTTCTTC
CSAPRLTGYNEQFF
>TRBJ1-2|once|TRBD1|TRBV11-2
TGTGCCAGCAGTCGGCGTACAGGGGGACACTATGGCTACACCTTC
CASSRRTGGHYGYTF
>TRBJ2-2|.|.|TRBV20-1
TGCAGTGCTAGATCTACAGGGTTGAGTAGCACCGGGGAGCTGTTTTTT
CSARSTGLSSTGELFF
>TRBJ1-4|.|.|TRBV5-1
TGCGCCAGCAGCTCTTCTCAGGGGTTCAGTGAAAAACTGTTTTTT
CASSSSQGFSEKLFF
>TRBJ1-2|.|.|TRBV29-1
TGCAGCGTTGAATCTACAGGGTACTATGGCTACACCTTC
CSVESTGYYGYTF
>TRBJ2-1|once|.|TRBV20-1
TGCAGTGCCGAGCGGGTGGGGAACAATGAGCAGTTCTTC
CSAERVGNNEQFF
>TRBJ1-1|once|.|TRBV7-9
TGTGCCAGCAGTGGACAGACGAACACTGAAGCTTTCTTT
CASSGQTNTEAFF
>TRBJ1-2|.|TRBD1|TRBV7-2
TGTGCCAGCAGCTTTGGGCTAGGGGGCGCAGAAGGCTACACCTTC
CASSFGLGGAEGYTF
>TRBJ2-5|.|TRBD2|TRBV11-2
TGTGCCAGCAGCTTAGCCAGCGGGGGGCCGGGAGAGACCCAGTACTTC
CASSLASGGPGETQYF
>TRBJ2-7|.|TRBD1|TRBV9
TGTGCCAGCAGCCGAGACAGGGGGCGCGGGAAGCAGTACTTC
CASSRDRGRGKQYF
>TRBJ1-2|.|TRBD1|TRBV13
TGTGCCAGCAGCTTAGGCCGGGGACAGGCCGAGAGCTACACCTTC
CASSLGRGQAESYTF
>TRBJ2-1|.|TRBD2|TRBV6-4
TGTGCCAGCAGGGAATTTCATGGGACTAGCGGATACAATGAGCAGTTCTTC
CASREFHGTSGYNEQFF
>TRBJ2-5|.|TRBD2|TRBV9
TGTGCCAGCAGCAATTACGGGGGGTTCCCGCAAGAGACCCAGTACTTC
CASSNYGGFPQETQYF
>TRBJ1-5|.|TRBD1|TRBV5-1
TGCGCCAGCAGCCCGGGGACAGGCCCCACTTATCAGCCCCAGCATTTT
CASSPGTGPTYQPQHF
>TRBJ1-5|.|.|TRBV12-3/TRBV12-4
TGTGCCAGCAGCGAGGGGCCGCAGCCCCAGCATTTT
CASSEGPQPQHF
>TRBJ1-1|.|TRBD1|TRBV20-1
TGCAGTGCTAGGGCCCCAGGGGGCGAGACTGAAGCTTTCTTT
CSARAPGGETEAFF
>TRBJ1-2|.|.|TRBV7-9
TGTGCCAGCAGTGAACAGGGAGCAGGCTATGGCTACACCTTC
CASSEQGAGYGYTF
>TRBJ1-5|once|.|TRBV12-3/TRBV12-4
TGTGCCAGCAGTTTTACGGTCGATACCAATCAGCCCCAGCATTTT
CASSFTVDTNQPQHF
>TRBJ2-7|.|TRBD1|TRBV5-4
TGTGCCAGCAGTCACCGGGACAGGGCCCACGAGCAGTACTTC
CASSHRDRAHEQYF
>TRBJ1-1|once|.|TRBV12-3/TRBV12-4
TGTGCCAGCAGTCTAACAGTATCAACAGACGAAGCTTTCTTT
CASSLTVSTDEAFF
>TRBJ2-3|.|.|TRBV11-2
TGTGCCAGCAGCCACGCCGACAGTTATACGCAGTATTTT
CASSHADSYTQYF
>TRBJ1-1|.|.|TRBV10-3
TGTGCCACCGTTTCGGGAGATGAAGCTTTCTTT
CATVSGDEAFF
>TRBJ1-1|.|.|TRBV28
TGTGCCAGCAGCTCGCCTTGGACAGATTTGAACACTGAAGCTTTCTTT
CASSSPWTDLNTEAFF
>TRBJ1-1|.|.|TRBV7-8
TGTGCCAGCAGCTTAGTTGGAATGAACACTGAAGCTTTCTTT
CASSLVGMNTEAFF
>TRBJ2-7|.|TRBD2|TRBV4-1
TGCGCCAGCAGCCTCCGGGACTACCCTTGGGAGCAGTACTTC
CASSLRDYPWEQYF
>TRBJ2-7|.|.|TRBV13
TGTGCCAGCAGAGCAGGACCGAACGAGCAGTACTTC
CASRAGPNEQYF
>TRBJ2-3|.|TRBD2|TRBV10-3
TGTGCCATCAGTGTAAGAGCTAGCGGGGGCACAGATACGCAGTATTTT
CAISVRASGGTDTQYF
>TRBJ2-5|.|TRBD2|TRBV11-2
TGTGCCAGCACCTGGGAACTAGCGGAGACCCAGTACTTC
CASTWELAETQYF
>TRBJ2-7|once|.|TRBV7-9
TGTGCCAGCAGCTGGGTGGGGGTCGAGCAGTACTTC
CASSWVGVEQYF
>TRBJ2-3|.|.|TRBV7-3
TGTGCCAGCAGCTTAGATAGTGTAAGCACAGATACGCAGTATTTT
CASSLDSVSTDTQYF